A single sample gave rise to the 27 T cell receptor beta chains below, sequenced in a study of sequential checkpoint blockade in melanoma (dated by TCRdb to between 2019 and 2020). In light of the paper, this sample's treatment or condition label describes: randomized to nivolumab then ipilimumab (arm A) or the reverse (arm B). The library was built by means of the immunoSEQ multiplex PCR assay. TCRdb took this table from immuneACCESS and kept in-frame rearrangements with V and J called. Such tables lack part of the clones; where checked against another copy, unresolved V genes explain under half of the gap, and the rest is unexplained. This sample lists 25,000 to 30,000 clones; 83% were detected once. Roughly 17% of the sample goes to the ten largest clones. Sequencing used CD8+ T cells sorted from blood (inferred from file names), obtained from a patient given nivolumab and ipilimumab in sequence. These TCRs come from a human donor with melanoma.

This sequence joins TRBV7-2 and TRBJ2-2; D gene unclear. The V and J ends lost 3 bases and 6 bases respectively, with 8 bases between them. Germline V gene data show CDR1 as SGHTA and CDR2 as FQGNSA. This CDR3 is built from 13 residues. CDR3 DNA: TGTGCCAGCAGCTTCCTTAGCTCCGGGGAGCTGTTTTTT. This codes for CASSFLSSGELFF.

In this sample, this clone turned up a few times. The V gene is TRBV7-2, the J gene TRBJ2-7, with D possibly TRBD2 on 7 matching bases. V was clipped by 5 bases and J by 5 bases, with 22 bases between them. The CDR3 totals 16 residues. Per germline, CDR1 SGHTA and CDR2 FQGNSA. The CDR3 DNA reads TGTGCCAGCAGCCAAGACAACGGAGGGGGGGCCCACGAGCAGTACTTC. Residues: CASSQDNGGGAHEQYF.

The V call is TRBV6-5, the J call TRBJ2-7; 8 bases are a match to TRBD2. Per the germline V gene, CDR1 is MNHEY and CDR2 is SVGAGI. Trimming took 0 bases from V and 9 from J; bases not matched to a gene: 7. The CDR3 sequence is 14 residues long. The CDR3 spells CASSYSTQREPQYF. CDR3 sequence (DNA): TGTGCCAGCAGTTACTCGACGCAGCGGGAGCCGCAGTACTTC.

The rearrangement joins TRBV7-3 to TRBJ2-2; the D is unclear. V was pared by 3 bases and J by 1 base, with 12 bases between. Germline CDR1 and CDR2: SGHTA and FQGTGA. The CDR3 extends over 16 amino acids. The CDR3 region has the DNA TGTGCCAGCAGCTTTTTGAGGCAAAAGAACACCGGGGAGCTGTTTTTT. Translation gives CASSFLRQKNTGELFF.

This clone has a single count. The rearrangement uses TRBV7-9 and TRBJ2-7, with TRBD1 matching 7 bases. Per germline, CDR1 SEHNR and CDR2 FQNEAQ (reference sequence). The CDR3 loop spans 14 amino acids. The trim removed 7 bases at V and 6 bases at J, leaving 12 bases unmatched. The CDR3 DNA reads as TGTGCCAGCAAAAGACAGGGAGACTATGGCGAGCAGTACTTC. Amino acid sequence: CASKRQGDYGEQYF.

This chain uses TRBV7-6 with TRBJ2-1, with D tentatively TRBD2 (5 bases). CDR3 length equals 13 residues. CDR1 and CDR2 (germline): SGHVS, FNYEAQ. Trimming removed 3 bases at V and 6 bases at J, with 9 bases between. The CDR3 is CASSFSSSNEQFF. CDR3 DNA: TGTGCCAGCAGCTTCTCTAGCAGCAATGAGCAGTTCTTC.

V gene TRBV27 combines with J gene TRBJ2-2; 7 bases line up with TRBD2. CDR3 length equals 14 residues. CDR1 MNHEY and CDR2 SMNVEV come from the germline V gene (reference sequence). The V and J ends lost 7 bases and 4 bases, in that order; junction bases with no gene match: 6. The CDR3 spells CASTWGGLTGELFF. The DNA for the CDR3 is TGTGCCAGCACTTGGGGGGGACTCACCGGGGAGCTGTTTTTT.

The gene calls are TRBV28 and TRBJ1-2, with 12 positions matching TRBD1. This CDR3 has 17 residues. The ends lost 5 bases at V and 7 bases at J; junction bases unmatched: 14. From germline, CDR1 is MDHEN and CDR2 SYDVKM. The CDR3 region is CASSPSPSGQGATGYTF. CDR3 sequence (DNA): TGTGCCAGCAGTCCCTCTCCCTCGGGACAGGGGGCAACTGGCTACACCTTC.

The chain links TRBV27 to TRBJ2-5; D gene ambiguous. The CDR3 sequence is 11 residues long. Per germline, CDR1 MNHEY and CDR2 SMNVEV (reference sequence). V lost 3 bases to trimming and J lost 5 bases, with 4 bases between them. CDR3 in amino acids: CASSLGETQYF. The CDR3 region has the DNA TGTGCCAGCAGTTTGGGCGAGACCCAGTACTTC.

This clone came up once. J is TRBJ2-7 and V is TRBV7-9; D is perhaps TRBD1 (6 bases). V lost 5 bases and J lost 7, with 24 bases in between. From germline, CDR1 is SEHNR and CDR2 FQNEAQ (reference sequence). The CDR3 contains 16 residues. CDR3 DNA sequence: TGTGCCAGCAGCATACCACAGGGTATACGAGGGTGGGAGCAGTACTTC. It specifies CASSIPQGIRGWEQYF.

This chain's CDR3 is CASAGLAGVSTYNEQFF. CDR3 in DNA: TGTGCCAGCGCAGGACTAGCGGGAGTTTCGACCTACAATGAGCAGTTCTTC. V is TRBV28 and J is TRBJ2-1, with 13 bases identical to TRBD2. Germline CDR1 and CDR2: MDHEN and SYDVKM. Unmatched junction bases numbered 9, after V lost 8 bases and J lost 2 bases. This CDR3 region has 17 residues.

The chain recombines TRBV9 with TRBJ2-2, with 14 positions matching TRBD2. The CDR3 is made up of 16 amino acids. CDR1 and CDR2 (germline): SGDLS, YYNGEE. The ends lost 3 bases at V and 6 bases at J; junction bases unmatched: 4. In DNA form, the CDR3 reads TGTGCCAGCAGCGAAGGGACTAGCGGGAGTCCCGGGGAGCTGTTTTTT. It encodes CASSEGTSGSPGELFF.

This sequence joins TRBV9 and TRBJ1-3; D gene unclear. The V gene lost 5 bases and the J gene lost 0 bases, with 12 bases spanning the gap. Looked up from germline, CDR1 is SGDLS and CDR2 is YYNGEE. This CDR3 is built from 15 residues. CDR3 sequence reads: CASSGIASSGNTIYF. CDR3 in DNA: TGTGCCAGCAGTGGCATAGCGAGCTCTGGAAACACCATATATTTT.

This clone was found once. The chain couples TRBV5-1 to TRBJ1-2; D gene uncertain. Germline values: CDR1 SGHRS, CDR2 YFSETQ. Trimming stripped 4 bases from V and 6 bases from J, with 16 bases between. This CDR3 comprises 14 residues. The CDR3 DNA is TGCGCCAGCAGCCCGATGACGGGAGCAAATGGCTACACCTTC. This encodes CASSPMTGANGYTF. The full variable domain, with the rest looked up from reference TRBV5-1 and TRBJ1-2, is KAGVTQTPRYLIKTRGQQVTLSCSPISGHRSVSWYQQTPGQGLQFLFEYFSETQRNKGNFPGRFSGRQFSNSRSEMNVSTLELGDSALYLCASSPMTGANGYTFGSGTRLTVV.

The J gene is TRBJ2-7, the V gene TRBV6-1; TRBD1 aligns across 10 bases. V was clipped by 7 bases and J by 2 bases; unmatched bases: 5. This CDR3 is 14 amino acids long. From germline, CDR1 is MNHNS and CDR2 SASEGT. This chain's CDR3 is CASTVDRGTYEQYF. The CDR3 nucleotides read TGTGCCAGCACCGTGGACAGGGGGACCTACGAGCAGTACTTC.

The table lists this clone with a few counts. This chain uses TRBV29-1 with TRBJ2-1, with D hard to call. V lost 3 bases, J lost 4 bases, and 4 bases lay in between. The CDR3 totals 11 residues. Germline lookup yields CDR1 SQVTM and CDR2 ANQGSEA. The CDR3 DNA reads as TGCAGCGTTGACTTTTACAATGAGCAGTTCTTC. Translating gives CSVDFYNEQFF.

The chain employs TRBV27 and TRBJ1-1; no clear D gene. Germline CDR1 and CDR2: MNHEY and SMNVEV (reference sequence). The CDR3 is 13 amino acids. V lost 8 bases and J 3 bases, leaving 13 bases between the germline ends. The CDR3 sequence is CASGSSGDTEAFF. The CDR3 DNA reads as TGTGCCAGCGGGTCTTCCGGGGACACTGAAGCTTTCTTT.

The chain combines TRBV5-5 with TRBJ2-7, with D uncertain. Germline CDR1 reads SGHKS; CDR2 reads YYEKEE (reference sequence). This CDR3 comprises 14 residues. The V gene lost 4 bases and the J gene lost 0 bases, with 11 bases spanning the gap. The CDR3 DNA is TGTGCCAGCAGCCCCACACCCACCTCCTACGAGCAGTACTTC. Translation gives CASSPTPTSYEQYF.

The chain joins TRBV30 to TRBJ2-1, with no clear D. The CDR3 is 12 amino acids. Germline CDR1 and CDR2: GTSNPN and SVGIG (reference sequence). Trimming took off 0 bases at V and 10 bases at J, with 10 bases between the two ends. CDR3: CAWSVIVLEQFF. As DNA, the CDR3 is TGTGCCTGGAGTGTAATTGTCTTAGAGCAGTTCTTC.

V gene TRBV25-1 combines with J gene TRBJ2-2; D not resolved. The CDR3 sequence is 15 residues long. V was trimmed by 2 bases and J by 2 bases, leaving 9 bases between them. Germline CDR1 is MGHDK and CDR2 is SYGVNS. CDR3 residues: CASSEVTDNTGELFF. The DNA for the CDR3 is TGTGCCAGCAGTGAAGTTACAGACAACACCGGGGAGCTGTTTTTT.

The chain recombines TRBV9 with TRBJ2-3; the D is unclear. Germline CDR1 is SGDLS and CDR2 is YYNGEE. The CDR3 sequence is 12 residues long. V lost 7 bases and J lost 1, with 7 bases in between. The CDR3 protein is CASGRGTDTQYF. In DNA, the CDR3 is TGTGCCAGCGGCCGGGGCACAGATACGCAGTATTTT.

The DNA of the CDR3 is TGTGCCAGCAGCTTATATCAGGGGGCCGATGAGCAGTTCTTC. Amino acid sequence: CASSLYQGADEQFF. The chain combines TRBV7-7 with TRBJ2-1; 8 nucleotides agree with TRBD1. The CDR3 is made up of 14 amino acids. Trimming took 2 bases from V and 8 from J; bases not matched to a gene: 5. Germline CDR1 SSHAT, CDR2 FNYEAQ (reference sequence). The whole variable domain, remainder taken from reference TRBV7-7 and TRBJ2-1, is GAGVSQSPRYKVTKRGQDVTLRCDPISSHATLYWYQQALGQGPEFLTYFNYEAQPDKSGLPSDRFSAERPEGSISTLTIQRTEQRDSAMYRCASSLYQGADEQFFGPGTRLTVL.

This clone was counted once. The V gene is TRBV19, the J gene TRBJ2-2; TRBD2 agrees at 7 bases. CDR1 is LNHDA, CDR2 SQIVND, per germline (reference sequence). The CDR3 loop spans 16 amino acids. The trim removed 3 bases at V and 4 bases at J, leaving 8 bases unmatched. DNA of the CDR3: TGTGCCAGTAGTATCTCAGGGAGGGCTTTCACCGGGGAGCTGTTTTTT. This codes for CASSISGRAFTGELFF.

The chain has TRBV13 and TRBJ2-5, with 9 nucleotides matching TRBD1. V shed 5 bases and J 4 bases; nucleotides not matched to a gene: 8. There are 15 residues in the CDR3. In germline, CDR1 is PRHDT, CDR2 FYEKMQ (reference sequence). CDR3 coding DNA: TGTGCCAGCAGCCCCCGGGACAGGGTGGGAGAGACCCAGTACTTC. Protein sequence: CASSPRDRVGETQYF.

The J gene is TRBJ1-2, the V gene TRBV4-1; TRBD1 matches 7 bases. This CDR3 spans 14 amino acids. The germline V gene has CDR1 MGHRA and CDR2 YSYEKL. Losses at the gene ends were 0 bases for V and 7 bases for J; bases not matched to a gene: 5. The CDR3 DNA reads as TGCGCCAGCAGCCAAGAAGGCCAGGGGGGTGGCTACACCTTC. It is translated as CASSQEGQGGGYTF.

The chain uses TRBV5-5 and TRBJ1-2, with D maybe TRBD1 (5 bases). The CDR3 runs to 14 residues. Trimming left V 0 bases short and J 8 bases short, with 14 bases between. The germline V gene encodes CDR1 SGHKS and CDR2 YYEKEE (reference sequence). The CDR3 sequence: CASSLEPSGGGYTF. As DNA, the CDR3 is TGTGCCAGCAGCTTGGAACCCTCGGGGGGGGGCTACACCTTC.

J is TRBJ1-5 and V is TRBV28; TRBD1 matches at 7 bases. Trimming at V came to 5 bases and at J to 4 bases, leaving 8 bases not matched to a gene. Germline V gene lookup returns CDR1 MDHEN and CDR2 SYDVKM. The CDR3 runs to 15 residues. CDR3 in DNA: TGTGCCAGCAGTACCCTATTGACAGGGAATCAGCCCCAGCATTTT. It translates to CASSTLLTGNQPQHF.